The 15 T cell receptor beta chains reported below all come from one sample, sequenced in a study of T cells in Graves' hyperthyroidism and ophthalmopathy. Template material for amplifying TCR beta CDR3 regions consisted of RNA transcripts. With the HTBI primer set, the TCR CDR3 went through a first round of RT-PCR. One entry per CDR3 protein results from TCRdb running MiXCR on the multiplex PCR reads. In the table there are approximately 400,000 distinct CDR3 sequences, 13% of which are singletons. The specimen was blood. These receptors all come from a man aged 25-45 years with Graves' hyperthyroidism that later progressed to Graves' ophthalmopathy.

The rearrangement uses TRBV20-1 and TRBJ2-7, with 12 bases lining up with TRBD1. Germline lookup yields CDR1 DFQATT and CDR2 SNEGSKA (reference sequence). This CDR3 is 15 amino acids long. With 6 bases clipped from V and 3 bases from J, the junction kept 9 bases outside the gene matches. The CDR3 DNA is TGCAGTGCCACCGGGACAGGGGGCGCATTCTACGAGCAGTACTTC. Its translation: CSATGTGGAFYEQYF.

This clonotype was detected many times. J is TRBJ2-1 and V is TRBV29-1; the D gene is possibly TRBD2 (5 bases). The V gene's germline CDR1 is SQVTM and CDR2 ANQGSEA. Trimming cost V 0 bases and J 4 bases, with 16 bases left between them. CDR3 length: 16 residues. CDR3 nucleotide sequence: TGCAGCGTTGAAGATCCCGAGCTAGCTCCTTACAATGAGCAGTTCTTC. This translates into CSVEDPELAPYNEQFF.

The V and J genes are TRBV4-1 and TRBJ1-1; D unresolved. CDR1 and CDR2 (germline): MGHRA, YSYEKL. Deletions cut 3 bases from V and 4 bases from J, with 18 bases between. CDR3 length: 16 amino acids. The CDR3 DNA reads TGCGCCAGCAGCCATGACCGGGTCGCGAGAGGCACTGAAGCTTTCTTT. Its translation: CASSHDRVARGTEAFF.

This chain links TRBV20-1 with TRBJ1-5; a weak D match, TRBD1 (6 bases). Trimming cost V 4 bases and J 7 bases, with 17 bases left between them. This CDR3 spans 14 amino acids. Germline V gene lookup returns CDR1 DFQATT and CDR2 SNEGSKA (reference sequence). CDR3 sequence (DNA): TGCAGTGCTACGAACCTACAGGGTCTCCAGCCCCAGCATTTT. Its translation: CSATNLQGLQPQHF.

The V and J genes are TRBV7-9 and TRBJ1-5, with 11 bases identical to TRBD1. Germline values: CDR1 SEHNR, CDR2 FQNEAQ (reference sequence). The CDR3 length is 15 residues. The trim removed 5 bases at V and 1 base at J, leaving 1 base unmatched. CDR3 residues: CASSRTGGSNQPQHF. The CDR3, as DNA: TGTGCCAGCAGCCGGACAGGGGGCAGCAATCAGCCCCAGCATTTT.

Ten or more counts support this clonotype. This sequence joins TRBV30 and TRBJ2-2; D may correspond to TRBD1 or TRBD2 (6 bases each). The CDR3 has 15 residues. Per the germline V gene, CDR1 is GTSNPN and CDR2 is SVGIG (reference sequence). Trimming shortened V by 3 bases and J by 3 bases, and 14 bases separated the two germline ends. The CDR3 region is CAWSDGGEDTGELFF. For the CDR3, the DNA is TGTGCCTGGAGCGACGGGGGCGAGGACACCGGGGAGCTGTTTTTT.

Only a few counts were recorded for this clonotype. This chain joins TRBV19 and TRBJ2-5; D is ambiguous. V was shortened by 5 bases and J by 5 bases, with 12 bases between the two germline ends. CDR1 is LNHDA and CDR2 is SQIVND in the germline V gene (reference sequence). The CDR3 runs to 13 residues. CDR3 loop: CASSASGTETQYF. CDR3 DNA: TGTGCCAGTAGTGCCTCCGGAACGGAGACCCAGTACTTC.

The chain joins TRBV7-9 to TRBJ2-1, with D unclear. Trimming removed 5 bases from V and 8 bases from J, with 16 bases in between. CDR1 is SEHNR and CDR2 is FQNEAQ in the germline V gene (reference sequence). The CDR3 is 14 amino acids. As DNA, the CDR3 is TGTGCCAGCAGCGCCCGACTTCCTCGCCATGAGCAGTTCTTC. It specifies CASSARLPRHEQFF.

This clonotype was counted at least ten times. This chain connects TRBV6-1 to TRBJ2-5, with 11 bases identical to TRBD1. The CDR3 totals 15 residues. Germline V gives CDR1 MNHNS, CDR2 SASEGT. The V segment lost 1 base and the J segment 4 bases; nucleotides outside the gene matches: 2. The CDR3: CASSEGTGGAETQYF. The DNA for the CDR3 is TGTGCCAGCAGTGAAGGGACAGGGGGCGCAGAGACCCAGTACTTC.

This clonotype was found once. The chain combines TRBV4-1 with TRBJ1-6; no clear D. V was shortened by 4 bases and J by 8 bases, with 18 bases between the two germline ends. CDR3 length: 16 amino acids. Germline loops: CDR1 MGHRA, CDR2 YSYEKL. CDR3 residues: CASSLRDTTWDSPLHF. Here the CDR3 DNA reads TGCGCCAGCAGCCTGAGAGACACCACCTGGGATTCACCCCTCCACTTT.

This clonotype was counted between two and nine times. The rearrangement uses TRBV24-1 and TRBJ2-3; possible D gene TRBD1, 8 bases. V lost 4 bases and J 3 bases, leaving 19 bases between the germline ends. This CDR3 region has 17 residues. The germline gives CDR1 KGHDR, CDR2 SFDVKD. DNA for the CDR3: TGTGCCACCAGTGACCGAAGGACAGGGAGGGGGACAGATACGCAGTATTTT. It yields the protein CATSDRRTGRGTDTQYF.

This chain links TRBV5-1 with TRBJ2-5; no firm D call. This CDR3 has 17 amino acids. V was cut by 0 bases and J by 0 bases, with 15 bases left in between. Germline V gene sequence: CDR1 SGHRS, CDR2 YFSETQ. CDR3 in DNA: TGCGCCAGCAGCTTGGTGTCGACTCGCTCGTACCAAGAGACCCAGTACTTC. This translates into CASSLVSTRSYQETQYF.

In regard to this clonotype: This could be a read error, since a much larger clone is one nucleotide away. CDR3 sequence (DNA): TGTGTCAGCTCCAGCAGGACTAGCGCCACAGATACGCAGTATTTT. Translation: CVSSSRTSATDTQYF. The gene calls are TRBV7-9 and TRBJ2-3; the match to TRBD2 covers 9 bases. Germline-derived CDR1 and CDR2 are SEHNR and FQNEAQ (reference sequence). CDR3 length: 15 residues.

The gene calls are TRBV5-6 and TRBJ1-6; D is perhaps TRBD1 (6 bases). The CDR3 extends over 16 amino acids. The germline V and J ends were trimmed by 0 bases and 7 bases, with 14 bases remaining between them. The germline V gene has CDR1 SGHDT and CDR2 YYEEEE. The CDR3 region is CASSLAIRGANSPLHF. CDR3 nucleotides: TGTGCCAGCAGCTTGGCCATAAGGGGGGCCAATTCACCCCTCCACTTT.

The chain links TRBV18 to TRBJ2-1; D unclear. The CDR3 length is 13 residues. The germline CDR1 and CDR2 sequences are KGHSH and LQKENI. Trimming took off 6 bases at V and 6 bases at J, with 12 bases between the two ends. The CDR3 reads CASSPQLVNEQFF. CDR3 coding DNA: TGTGCCAGCTCGCCTCAGTTGGTCAATGAGCAGTTCTTC.